The clone carrying this T cell receptor (beta chain) was seen many times. Its target is not known. This record comes from a study of T cells in Graves' hyperthyroidism and ophthalmopathy. Study conclusions and caveats: Ophthalmopathy onset followed model prediction by a median about 6.9 months.

This CDR3 is 15 amino acids long. Per germline, CDR1 SEHNR and CDR2 FQNEAQ (reference sequence). V trimming: 5 bases; J trimming: 2 bases; junction bases outside the gene matches: 8. When ophthalmopathy did not progress within 18 months, Graves' hyperthyroidism was considered stable. It was uncontrolled infection, other autoimmune disease, pregnancy or lactation that excluded patients. More than 8 ml fresh peripheral blood yielded the PBMCs. TCR beta CDR3 region amplification was performed from RNA transcripts. Primed by the HTBI set, a first-round RT-PCR was run on the TCR CDR3. TCRdb fed the multiplex PCR reads into MiXCR, producing one record per CDR3 protein. The sample consists of hundreds of thousands of distinct CDR3 sequences, 12% to 15% of them appearing once.

The rearrangement joins TRBV7-9 to TRBJ2-5; 7 bases map to TRBD2. The source of this sequence is a woman aged 18 to 35 with Graves' hyperthyroidism. The sample taken for sequencing was blood. The CDR3 is CASSAGGEGQETQYF. In DNA, the CDR3 is TGTGCCAGCAGCGCAGGCGGGGAGGGACAAGAGACCCAGTACTTC.